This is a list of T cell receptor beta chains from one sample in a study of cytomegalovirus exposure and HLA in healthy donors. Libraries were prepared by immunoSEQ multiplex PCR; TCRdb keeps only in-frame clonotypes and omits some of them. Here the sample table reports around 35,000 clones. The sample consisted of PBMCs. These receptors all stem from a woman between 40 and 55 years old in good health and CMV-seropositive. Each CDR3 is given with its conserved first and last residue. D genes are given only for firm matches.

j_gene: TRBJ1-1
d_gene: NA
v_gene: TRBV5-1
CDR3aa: CASSLDRFTEAFF
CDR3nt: TGCGCCAGCAGCTTGGACAGATTCACTGAAGCTTTCTTT

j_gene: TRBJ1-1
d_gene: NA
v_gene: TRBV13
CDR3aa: CASSLEGQLNTEAFF
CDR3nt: TGTGCCAGCAGCTTGGAAGGACAGTTGAACACTGAAGCTTTCTTT

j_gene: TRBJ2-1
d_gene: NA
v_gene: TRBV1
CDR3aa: CTSSKDRPLGKFF
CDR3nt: TGCACCAGCTCAAAGGACAGGCCACTTGGGAAGTTCTTC

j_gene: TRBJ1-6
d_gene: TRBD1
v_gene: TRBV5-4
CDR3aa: CASSSGQGGIISPLHF
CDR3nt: TGTGCCAGCAGCTCGGGACAGGGGGGGATTATTTCACCCCTCCACTTT

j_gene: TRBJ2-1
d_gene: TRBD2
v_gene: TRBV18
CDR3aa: CASSPDLGGYEQFF
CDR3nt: TGTGCCAGCTCTCCAGACCTCGGGGGGTATGAGCAGTTCTTC

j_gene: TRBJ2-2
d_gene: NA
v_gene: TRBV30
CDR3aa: CAWSLYTGELFF
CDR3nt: TGTGCCTGGAGTCTCTACACCGGGGAGCTGTTTTTT

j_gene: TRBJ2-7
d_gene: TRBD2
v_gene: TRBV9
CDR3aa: CASSVGTSGGFYEQYF
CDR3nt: TGTGCCAGCAGCGTCGGGACTAGCGGGGGGTTCTACGAGCAGTACTTC

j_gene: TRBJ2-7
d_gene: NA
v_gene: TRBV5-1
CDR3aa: CASSLTTGTYEQYF
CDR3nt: TGCGCCAGCAGCCTGACGACAGGGACTTACGAGCAGTACTTC

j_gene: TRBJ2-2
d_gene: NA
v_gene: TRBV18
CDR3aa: CASSPLDGSTGELFF
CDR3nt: TGTGCCAGCTCACCATTAGATGGGAGCACCGGGGAGCTGTTTTTT

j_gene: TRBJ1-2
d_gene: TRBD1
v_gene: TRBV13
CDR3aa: CASSSGGQGVNYGYTF
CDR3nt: TGTGCCAGCAGCTCTGGGGGACAGGGGGTTAACTATGGCTACACCTTC

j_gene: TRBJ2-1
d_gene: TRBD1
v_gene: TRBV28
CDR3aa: CASTSTGGTGEQFF
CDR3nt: TGTGCCAGCACTTCGACAGGGGGCACCGGTGAGCAGTTCTTC

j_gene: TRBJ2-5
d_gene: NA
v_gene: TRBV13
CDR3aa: CASSLVAGSFQETQYF
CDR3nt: TGTGCCAGCAGCTTAGTGGCAGGGTCCTTCCAAGAGACCCAGTACTTC

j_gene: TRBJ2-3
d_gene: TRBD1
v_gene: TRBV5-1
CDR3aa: CASSLDRGSTDTQYF
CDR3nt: TGCGCCAGCAGCTTGGACAGGGGTAGCACAGATACGCAGTATTTT

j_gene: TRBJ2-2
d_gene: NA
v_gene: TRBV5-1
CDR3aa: CASSLAGGRNTGELFF
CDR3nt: TGCGCCAGCAGCTTGGCGGGGGGCCGGAACACCGGGGAGCTGTTTTTT

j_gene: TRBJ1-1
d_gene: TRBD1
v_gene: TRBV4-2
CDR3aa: CASSQDWGDRDTEAFF
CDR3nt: TGTGCCAGCAGCCAAGATTGGGGGGACAGGGACACTGAAGCTTTCTTT

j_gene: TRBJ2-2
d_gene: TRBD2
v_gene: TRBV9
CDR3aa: CASSVAKRGGNTGELFF
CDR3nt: TGTGCCAGCAGCGTAGCTAAGCGGGGGGGAAACACCGGGGAGCTGTTTTTT

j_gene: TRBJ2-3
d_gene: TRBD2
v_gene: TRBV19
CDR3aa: CASSIGEGFADTQYF
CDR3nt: TGTGCCAGTAGTATAGGGGAGGGGTTTGCAGATACGCAGTATTTT

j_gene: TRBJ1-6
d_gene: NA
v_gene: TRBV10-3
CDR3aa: CAISESAGVNSPLHF
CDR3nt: TGTGCCATCAGTGAGTCAGCTGGAGTGAATTCACCCCTCCACTTT

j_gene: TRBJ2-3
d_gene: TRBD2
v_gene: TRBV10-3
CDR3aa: CAISGGGGAKDTQYF
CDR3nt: TGTGCCATCAGTGGTGGCGGGGGGGCCAAGGATACGCAGTATTTT

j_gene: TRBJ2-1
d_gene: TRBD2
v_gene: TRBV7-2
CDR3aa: CASSRGGGSYNEQFF
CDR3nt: TGTGCCAGCAGCCGCGGGGGAGGTTCCTACAATGAGCAGTTCTTC

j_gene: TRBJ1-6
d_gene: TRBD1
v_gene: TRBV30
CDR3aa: CAWGPWTGGIYSPLHF
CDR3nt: TGTGCCTGGGGCCCTTGGACAGGGGGCATTTATTCACCCCTCCACTTT

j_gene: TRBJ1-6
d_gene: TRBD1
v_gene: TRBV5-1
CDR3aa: CASSSDRASPLHF
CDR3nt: TGCGCCAGCAGCTCAGACAGGGCTTCACCCCTCCACTTT

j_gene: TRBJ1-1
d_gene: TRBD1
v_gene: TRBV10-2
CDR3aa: CASRTGTGGEDTEAFF
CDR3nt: TGCGCCAGCAGAACCGGGACAGGGGGCGAGGACACTGAAGCTTTCTTT

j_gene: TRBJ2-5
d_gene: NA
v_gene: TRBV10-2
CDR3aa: CASSEALREQYF
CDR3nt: TGCGCCAGCAGTGAAGCACTACGAGAGCAGTACTTC

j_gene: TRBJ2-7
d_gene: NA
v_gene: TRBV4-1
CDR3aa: CASSQDLSYEQYF
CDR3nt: TGCGCCAGCAGCCAAGACCTCTCCTACGAGCAGTACTTC

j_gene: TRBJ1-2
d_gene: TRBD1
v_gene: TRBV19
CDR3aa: CASSSTGGNYGYTF
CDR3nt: TGTGCCAGTAGTTCGACAGGGGGTAACTATGGCTACACCTTC

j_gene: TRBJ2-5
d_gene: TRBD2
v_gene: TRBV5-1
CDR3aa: CASSPGLADQETQYF
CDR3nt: TGCGCCAGCAGCCCGGGACTAGCGGATCAAGAGACCCAGTACTTC

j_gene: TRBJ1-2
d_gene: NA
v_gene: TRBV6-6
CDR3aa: CASSLQAPGYGYTF
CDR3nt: TGTGCCAGCAGTTTACAGGCTCCTGGGTATGGCTACACCTTC

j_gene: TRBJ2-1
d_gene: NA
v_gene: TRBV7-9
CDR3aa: CASSPEGSDNEQFF
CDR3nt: TGTGCCAGCAGTCCCGAGGGCTCCGACAATGAGCAGTTCTTC

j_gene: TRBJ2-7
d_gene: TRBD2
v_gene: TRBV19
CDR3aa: CASSRLAGTPYEQYF
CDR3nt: TGTGCCAGTAGTCGTCTAGCGGGAACCCCCTACGAGCAGTACTTC

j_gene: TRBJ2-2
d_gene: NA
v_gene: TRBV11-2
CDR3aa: CASSLDPTFANTGELFF
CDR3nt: TGTGCCAGCAGCTTAGATCCTACGTTCGCGAACACCGGGGAGCTGTTTTTT

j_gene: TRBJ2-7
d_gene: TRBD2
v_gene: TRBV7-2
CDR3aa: CASSLASGSYEQYF
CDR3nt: TGTGCCAGCAGCCTGGCGAGCGGGAGCTACGAGCAGTACTTC

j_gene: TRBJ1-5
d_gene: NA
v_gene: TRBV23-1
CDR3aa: CASTTRAVNQPQHF
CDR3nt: TGCGCCAGCACTACTAGGGCGGTAAATCAGCCCCAGCATTTT

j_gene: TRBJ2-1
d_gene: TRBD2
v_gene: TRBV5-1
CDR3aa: CASSPTSGSTSYNEQFF
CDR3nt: TGCGCCAGCAGCCCTACGAGCGGGAGTACTTCCTACAATGAGCAGTTCTTC

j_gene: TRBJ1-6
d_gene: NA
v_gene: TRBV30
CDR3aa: CAWSTSGTAPLHF
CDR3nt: TGTGCCTGGAGTACATCGGGAACGGCACCCCTCCACTTT

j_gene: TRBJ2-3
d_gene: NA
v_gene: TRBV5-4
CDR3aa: CASSFPLIRGGSDTQYF
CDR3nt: TGTGCCAGCAGCTTCCCCCTAATCCGGGGTGGGTCAGATACGCAGTATTTT

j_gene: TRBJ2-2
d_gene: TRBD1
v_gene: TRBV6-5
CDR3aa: CASKLNRGPGELFF
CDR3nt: TGTGCCAGCAAGCTAAACAGGGGCCCCGGGGAGCTGTTTTTT

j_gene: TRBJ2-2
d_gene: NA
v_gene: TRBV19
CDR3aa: CASSILGQENTGELFF
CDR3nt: TGTGCCAGTAGTATATTAGGCCAGGAGAACACCGGGGAGCTGTTTTTT